The 11 T cell receptor beta chains below come from one sample, sequenced in a study of cytomegalovirus exposure and HLA in healthy donors. Produced via immunoSEQ multiplex PCR; TCRdb's table is partial and in-frame only. Of approximately 110,000 clones in the sample, more than 85% were seen once. Source material: PBMCs. Receptor source: a woman under 30 in good health and CMV-seropositive.

The chain joins TRBV6-4 to TRBJ2-1, with 11 bases lining up with TRBD2. V lost 6 bases to trimming and J lost 8 bases; unmatched junction nucleotides: 12. This CDR3 is built from 16 residues. Looked up from germline, CDR1 is MRHNA and CDR2 is SNTAGT. CDR3 sequence reads: CASSPGGLAGGDEQFF. In nucleotides, the CDR3 is TGTGCCAGCAGCCCAGGGGGTCTAGCGGGAGGAGATGAGCAGTTCTTC.

CDR3: CASRSERGGRQGSFF. In nucleotides, the CDR3 is TGTGCCAGTAGGAGCGAGCGGGGGGGAAGACAGGGATCTTTTTTT. This sequence joins TRBV19 and TRBJ2-2; 10 positions agree with TRBD2. Trimming took 6 bases from V and 17 from J; bases not matched to a gene: 18. CDR1 LNHDA and CDR2 SQIVND come from the germline V gene (reference sequence). CDR3 length: 15 amino acids.

The chain carries TRBV5-6 and TRBJ1-4, with unresolved D. Germline V lookup: CDR1 SGHDT, CDR2 YYEEEE. CDR3 length equals 14 residues. The ends were cut back, 1 base at V and 5 bases at J, with 9 bases in the middle. The CDR3 protein is CASSLLAQNEKLFF. CDR3 nucleotide sequence: TGTGCCAGCAGCTTGCTGGCACAAAATGAAAAACTGTTTTTT.

J is TRBJ2-1 and V is TRBV28; perhaps TRBD2 as D (6 bases). Germline CDR1 is MDHEN and CDR2 is SYDVKM. Between the trimmed V and J ends, which lost 3 bases and 9 bases, there was a span of 12 bases. This CDR3 contains 13 residues. The CDR3 reads CASSLLDGGEQFF. Here the CDR3 DNA reads TGTGCCAGCAGTTTGTTGGACGGGGGTGAGCAGTTCTTC.

The chain carries TRBV5-1 and TRBJ2-1; 9 bases are shared with TRBD1. The CDR3 sequence is 13 residues long. After removal of 5 bases from V and 7 bases from J, the junction contained 4 bases not matched to a gene. Germline CDR1 reads SGHRS; CDR2 reads YFSETQ. Here the CDR3 DNA reads TGCGCCAGCAGTGGGACAGGGTGGAATGAGCAGTTCTTC. It is translated as CASSGTGWNEQFF.

The chain employs TRBV30 and TRBJ1-4; D not resolved. V lost 0 bases and J lost 6, with 8 bases in between. Per germline, CDR1 GTSNPN and CDR2 SVGIG (reference sequence). CDR3 length: 13 residues. The CDR3 coding sequence is TGTGCCTGGAGTGTGAGGAGGGATGAAAAACTGTTTTTT. It yields the protein CAWSVRRDEKLFF.

CDR3 region: CASSTISSRGREQYF. The DNA of the CDR3 is TGTGCCAGCAGCACCATTTCAAGCAGGGGGCGCGAGCAGTACTTC. The chain recombines TRBV11-3 with TRBJ2-7, with 8 nucleotides matching TRBD1. Germline CDR1 is SGHNT and CDR2 is YENEEA. The V and J ends lost 5 bases and 6 bases, in that order; junction bases with no gene match: 12. This CDR3 is 15 amino acids long. Variable domain in full (rest from reference TRBV11-3 and TRBJ2-7): EAGVVQSPRYKIIEKKQPVAFWCNPISGHNTLYWYLQNLGQGPELLIRYENEEAVDDSQLPKDRFSAERLKGVDSTLKIQPAELGDSAVYLCASSTISSRGREQYFGPGTRLTVT.

The chain couples TRBV30 to TRBJ2-3; D uncertain. This CDR3 spans 13 amino acids. CDR1 is GTSNPN, CDR2 SVGIG, per germline (reference sequence). V lost 0 bases, J lost 4 bases, and 8 bases lay in between. The CDR3 reads CAWSVERADTQYF. In DNA form, the CDR3 reads TGTGCCTGGAGTGTCGAGAGAGCAGATACGCAGTATTTT.

V is TRBV5-6 and J is TRBJ2-2, with TRBD2 identical over 7 bases. V shed 1 base and J 1 base; nucleotides not matched to a gene: 7. The germline V gene has CDR1 SGHDT and CDR2 YYEEEE. The CDR3 loop spans 17 amino acids. The CDR3 region is CASSLYRREGNTGELFF. CDR3 coding DNA: TGTGCCAGCAGCTTGTATCGCAGGGAGGGGAACACCGGGGAGCTGTTTTTT.

This rearrangement joins TRBV5-1 to TRBJ1-5, with a tentative D call TRBD1 (6 bases). This CDR3 is 15 amino acids long. CDR1 is SGHRS, CDR2 YFSETQ, per germline. The V end was cut by 0 bases, the J end by 2 bases, with 9 bases between. CDR3 nucleotides: TGCGCCAGCAGCTTGGAAGGGGGAGGCAATCAGCCCCAGCATTTT. This sequence encodes CASSLEGGGNQPQHF.

The rearrangement joins TRBV2 to TRBJ2-7, with D perhaps matching TRBD1 (6 bases). There are 12 residues in the CDR3. Germline V gene lookup returns CDR1 SNHLY and CDR2 FYNNEI. V dropped 5 bases and J dropped 6 bases, with 11 bases sitting between them. Written as DNA, the CDR3 is TGTGCCAGCAGTCCAGACAGGTTCGAGCAGTACTTC. Its translation: CASSPDRFEQYF.